This T cell receptor beta chain was identified in a study of tumor-infiltrating lymphocytes in primary liver carcinoma. Counting both end residues, the CDR3 totals 15 amino acids. Germline V gene lookup returns CDR1 SGHAT and CDR2 FQNNGV. Co-extraction of RNA and DNA was performed on 20-30 mg of unsorted bulk tissue. Sampling of every tumor involved five separate regions. These included the tumor centre. As for this clonotype: This is likely a read error, given that the CDR3 carries no conserved phenylalanine or tryptophan at its end. The DNA is left out, because the CDR3 cannot be placed on it with certainty; the CDR3 is given as TCRdb lists it.

The template, roughly 0.45 ug total RNA, yielded TCR beta cDNA made with a constant-region primer. Libraries for TCR beta were built through three nested multiplex PCR rounds, which together made up a slightly modified ARM-PCR procedure. Amplification in the first two PCR rounds was performed using TRBV1-TRBV30 forward primers and a C-beta reverse primer for 10 cycles each. Using its own MiXCR run on the multiplex PCR reads, TCRdb lists one record per CDR3 protein. The data hold 100,000 or so distinct CDR3 sequences, with about 62% observed a single time. Sequencing input: liver tumor tissue from sampling region 2. Subset specified: tumor region T2, inferior pole. The TCR sequence derives from a woman aged 60-70 years with primary liver carcinoma and hepatitis B virus infection. The V and J genes are TRBV11-2 and TRBJ2-2; the tabulated D call, TRBD1, remains unverified against the DNA. CDR3 region: CASSLEPGAHGELSS.